Described below is a single T cell receptor (beta chain) sequence and its context. This entry is derived from a study of T cells expressing NK-cell markers. TCRdb derives one entry per CDR3 protein from the 5' RACE reads, leaving out DNA. This listing includes 400,000 to 500,000 distinct CDR3 sequences. This CDR3 region has 14 residues. Germline-derived CDR1 and CDR2 are SQVTM and ANQGSEA. The specimen was blood T cells: a sorted CD56 or NKG2C T cell subset, CD4+ or CD8+ T cells, or bulk PBMC T cells (not recorded which). This clonotype was sampled from a woman between 18 and 70 years old in good health. This chain uses TRBV29-1 with TRBJ1-2. CDR3 protein: CSVWGAAAGGGYTF. Together with reference TRBV29-1 and TRBJ1-2, the CDR3 gives the full variable domain: SAVISQKPSRDICQRGTSLTIQCQVDSQVTMMFWYRQQPGQSLTLIATANQGSEATYESGFVIDKFPISRPNLTFSTLTVSNMSPEDSSIYLCSVWGAAAGGGYTFGSGTRLTVV.